This entry features one T cell receptor beta chain sequence. Its antigen is still unknown. Base qualities are not at hand, and no much larger clone is one base apart. The library was produced with the immunoSEQ multiplex PCR assay. The multiplex PCR relied on a mix of 60 forward primers for TCR Vbeta segments and 13 reverse primers for TCR Jbeta segments. The CDR3 region of rearranged TCR beta genes was amplified from genomic DNA with a multiplex PCR assay. On the Illumina HiSeq System, the amplified TCR beta libraries were sequenced as 87-base-pair reads. The original pipeline was this. A later analysis tallied 75 million to 95 million unique TCR beta chains across the 666 repertoires, and about 10 million of those chains were shared by two or more donors. Raw reads were error-corrected and collapsed into unique sequences by a nearest-neighbor algorithm in which closely related sequences were merged to remove PCR and sequencing errors. To assign V, D and J gene segments, CDR3 sequences were aligned to IMGT reference sequences. For a sequence to be retained, a match of at least six nucleotides was required to both a V gene segment and a J gene segment. Rearrangements were classified as productive when the CDR3 lacked stop codons and remained in frame with V and J, and all other rearrangements were classified as non-productive. Following IMGT convention, CDR3 was defined as the stretch from the second conserved V-encoded cysteine to the conserved J-encoded phenylalanine. Sequences without an unambiguous match to a single V gene segment were excluded from the earlier analysis of 450 to 650 of the donors. In an earlier analysis of approximately 590 of the donors, V segments were called functional above 56.7% productive rearrangements and were called segregating when the between-donor standard deviation exceeded 5%. A statistical classification framework was developed to diagnose cytomegalovirus status using the catalog of TCR beta chain sequences. A later analysis assigned V and J genes by comparing TCR nucleotide sequences with IMGT/GENE-DB human TR gene sequences. In a later analysis, CDR3 sequences and most-parsimonious VDJ recombination scenarios were assigned using the TCRdist pipeline. In a later analysis, each TCR beta chain was defined by its CDR3 amino acid sequence together with its V-gene family, and reads without a unique V-gene family were excluded. To address suspected cross-contamination and a sequencing artifact, a later analysis removed roughly 580 highly shared, low-generation-probability nucleotide sequences. A later analysis calculated a clonal expansion index for each public chain from normalized within-repertoire ranks of inferred template counts. Generation probabilities in a later analysis came from a VDJ recombination model fitted to out-of-frame rearrangements, and those results were checked against IGoR. In a later analysis, hypergeometric tests were used to score TCR-TCR, TCR-HLA and TCR-CMV co-occurrence, with a repertoire-size bias correction applied to TCR pairs. In a later analysis, false discovery rates were estimated by permuting HLA or CMV assignments 20 times. In a later analysis, co-occurring TCRs were grouped using DBSCAN, with TCRdist sequence similarity added in when clustering inside HLA-allele-positive subsets. Repertoires with fewer than 30,000 or more than 120,000 public chains, plus five repertoires with anomalous nucleotide sharing, were excluded from co-occurrence clustering. The clones in this table, taken by TCRdb from immuneACCESS, are in-frame only. Not every clone is retained; where verified, under half of the shortfall comes from an unresolved V gene, and the cause of the rest is unknown. The D gene and trimming were derived from the DNA, and the V and J assignments and clone size from that table. In this sample the table shows 100,000 or so clones, 70% to 75% of which occur a single time. The top ten hold less than 4% of the sample.

The record originates from a study of cytomegalovirus exposure and HLA in healthy donors (dated by TCRdb to the late 2010s). Looking at the study overall: An earlier analysis of 587 of the donors reported approximately 280 Gb of sequence data and approximately 120 million unique TCR beta sequences obtained from about 179 million T cells. The study used immunosequencing to profile the T cell repertoires of around 600 subjects and linked those repertoires to cytomegalovirus serostatus. To study patterns of TCR occurrence, a later analysis re-analyzed previously published TCR beta repertoires from around 660 donors and added high-resolution HLA genotyping. Of the roughly 410 genotyped donors, 81% were placed in the genetic ancestry cluster associated with self-reported Caucasian donors. Four to six DR-DQ haplotypes were handled as single units for association and clustering, since linkage in the cohort was strong. The number of typed donors differed by locus: about 629-630 for A, B, C, DRB1 and DQB1; 500 to 550 for DQA1; fewer than 610 for DPA1; and roughly 450 for DPB1. Approximately 300 gigabases of sequencing data and 75 million to 85 million unique TCR sequences made up an early release that covered 500 to 700 HLA-typed donors. Alongside the repertoire data, information on donor age, sex, ethnicity and CMV serostatus was compiled. In a later genetic analysis, genome-wide SNP genotypes for about three fifths of the roughly 670 donors were used, and that subset was treated as a discovery cohort. On average, 235,054 unique TCR beta nucleotide sequences were sequenced per donor among more than 350 genotyped donors of the cohort, with roughly 18% of those sequences being non-productive. Rather than using new phenotypic data, the later analysis identified candidate immune exposures from TCR beta sequences and from how often those sequences occurred across donors. To predict cytomegalovirus infection status, the study brought together high-throughput TCR immunosequencing, statistical association of individual TCRs with disease status, and machine learning. Both class I and class II loci were covered by HLA typing, at four-digit resolution. In addition to the first cohort of around 670 subjects, a separate validation cohort of around 110 different subjects was used. In an earlier analysis of several hundred of the donors, high-throughput TCR beta sequencing was used to judge whether each TCR beta V gene segment behaved as functional or pseudogenic. All discovery cohort repertoires had been generated on a single sequencing platform. The study aimed to test whether signatures of past pathogen exposure could be identified by cataloging public T cell receptors. Beyond this particular receptor, the publication reports: Most TCR sequences were seen in very few donors, while some public TCRs were found in many individuals. The sequencing pipeline was judged likely to have produced a cluster of highly shared sequence variants as a technical artifact. According to a later analysis, TCR association rates differed among HLA loci, with DRB1 alleles showing the most associated TCRs and HLA-C alleles showing the fewest. A total of 164 TCR beta chains were listed by the study as associated with cytomegalovirus. The only immune exposure information available for the cohort was CMV serostatus. A later genetic analysis reported fewer N-insertions in productive TCRs among donors in an Asian-associated ancestry cluster than the roughly 650-donor mean. When HLA alleles, especially DR and DQ, strongly co-occurred, TCR associations were difficult to assign to individual alleles. Because counts were too low, about 15 rarely observed V segments, including chromosome 9 orphons, were left out of the earlier analysis of a few hundred of the donors. Three of the identified cytomegalovirus-associated TCR beta chains were confirmed in vitro to be specific for cytomegalovirus antigens. A later genetic analysis associated a missense DCLRE1C variant with V-gene and J-gene trimming of TCR beta chains, and an independent cohort replicated the association. It was suggested by the authors that the approach could potentially be generalized to other disease states and immunological phenotypes. A further reported finding was that TCR beta sequences accurately predicted the HLA-A and HLA-B alleles for most subjects in the first cohort. In a later analysis, several top co-occurrence clusters were reported to appear linked to parvovirus B19, influenza, CMV and Epstein-Barr virus. Because some donors lacked HLA typing at each locus, the association tests relied only on the typed subset. A later analysis found that most CMV-associated TCR beta chains appeared HLA-restricted, with HLA associations seemingly driven largely by CMV exposure. Correlated functional status among segregating V segments might reflect linkage disequilibrium, but an unknown experimental factor could not be ruled out. A later analysis found that HLA-associated TCR beta chains were more clonally expanded and had lower generation probabilities than equally common non-associated chains. In a later analysis, 16,951 TCR beta sequences were associated with specific HLA alleles at a false discovery rate of 0.05. The classifier was reported to diagnose cytomegalovirus status with high specificity and sensitivity in both the original and validation cohorts. The 87-base-pair reads could not distinguish some IMGT-functional V segments, including TRBV6-2 and TRBV6-3, so those segments were excluded. Broadly in line with IMGT annotations, most TCR beta V segments showed up in productive rearrangements about 90% or about 30% of the time in an earlier analysis of approximately 640 of the donors. Only TCR beta chains were sequenced in this cohort, and the absence of alpha or paired-chain data limited detectable features. Sequencing depth was assumed to be roughly uniform across donors in the presence/absence analyses, though that assumption may not hold.

The cohort comprised around 690 healthy bone marrow donors. At the time of sampling, every cohort member was nominally healthy, though immune exposures that went unrecorded were likely present. The donor was CMV seronegative and belonged to the group of 352 seronegative cohort members. A peripheral blood sample was provided by each donor, and peripheral blood mononuclear cells were used for TCR beta sequencing. The Qiagen DNeasy Blood Extraction Kit was used to extract genomic DNA from the blood cell samples. V is pruned by 3 bases and J by 1 base, leaving 18 bases of the junction without a gene match. From the cysteine up to the phenylalanine, the CDR3 has a length of 20 residues. Only the CDR3 DNA stays, 60 bases, in frame from base 1. The germline V gene specifies SGDLS as CDR1 and YYNGEE as CDR2.

The chain is encoded by TRBV9 joined to TRBJ1-4, with TRBD1 matching 7 junction bases. This TCR came from a man aged 40-55 years in good health and CMV-seronegative. Sample: PBMCs. In nucleotide form, the sequence is TGTGCCAGCAGCGATTATAGTGCCCCCGGGACAGATGTAACTAATGAAAAACTGTTTTTT. This is translated as CASSDYSAPGTDVTNEKLFF.